This TCR beta chain was found in a study of CD4 T cells in relation to SARS-CoV-2 and coronaviruses. Notes on the study in general: According to naive versus memory sequencing, detected responses are memory recall, not newly primed. This crossreactivity analysis covered spike protein alone, no other viral proteins. Approximately 65% of donors had memory CD4+ clonotypes crossrecognizing SARS-CoV-2 and common cold coronavirus spike. Samples before the pandemic and after infection were not matched within any donor.

This clone was recorded only once. Antigen: not known. Sequenced by immunoSEQ multiplex PCR; TCRdb stores in-frame clones only, minus some. The table includes 9,500 to 13,000 clones, about 89% detected once. The receptor was isolated from an adult with COVID-19. Sequencing input: naive CD4+ T cells from PBMCs. Noted subset: naive CD4+ T cells isolated by negative enrichment.

CDR3 sequence reads: CASSSGLAGGTQYF. The CDR3, as DNA: TGTGCCAGTAGTTCCGGACTAGCGGGGGGAACCCAGTACTTC. V usage is TRBV19 and J usage is TRBJ2-5, with TRBD2 matching 14 bases. Germline CDR1 and CDR2: LNHDA and SQIVND (reference sequence). Germline trimming cut 5 bases from V and 8 bases from J; bases unmatched to any gene: 4. The CDR3 sequence is 14 residues long. The complete variable domain, with remaining parts taken from reference TRBV19 and TRBJ2-5, reads DGGITQSPKYLFRKEGQNVTLSCEQNLNHDAMYWYRQDPGQGLRLIYYSQIVNDFQKGDIAEGYSVSREKKESFPLTVTSAQKNPTAFYLCASSSGLAGGTQYFGPGTRLLVL.